The 16 T cell receptor beta chains reported below all come from one sample, sequenced in a study of blood T cell repertoires in COVID-19. Clones were sequenced by immunoSEQ multiplex PCR, and TCRdb holds only the in-frame ones, with some missing. The sample has around 210,000 clones, around 80% seen once. Specimen: peripheral blood. Receptors originate from a woman aged 70-85 years with acute or convalescent COVID-19.

V is TRBV5-1 and J is TRBJ1-5; no reliable D call. The ends were cut back, 0 bases at V and 5 bases at J, with 9 bases in the middle. Germline lookup yields CDR1 SGHRS and CDR2 YFSETQ. The CDR3 runs to 14 residues. The CDR3 region is CASSLAGLDQPQHF. The CDR3 DNA reads as TGCGCCAGCAGCTTGGCGGGTTTGGATCAGCCCCAGCATTTT. The full variable domain, its missing parts supplied by reference TRBV5-1 and TRBJ1-5, is KAGVTQTPRYLIKTRGQQVTLSCSPISGHRSVSWYQQTPGQGLQFLFEYFSETQRNKGNFPGRFSGRQFSNSRSEMNVSTLELGDSALYLCASSLAGLDQPQHFGDGTRLSIL.

This clone was seen a single time. Here the CDR3 DNA reads TGTGCCAGCAGTCAATCTCGACTGGCCTCCTACGAGCAGTACTTC. Translated: CASSQSRLASYEQYF. The chain carries TRBV6-2 or TRBV6-3 and TRBJ2-7, with no clear D. Germline V gene sequence: CDR1 MNHEY, CDR2 SVGEGT. The CDR3 spans 15 residues. Deletions cut 5 bases from V and 0 bases from J, with 14 bases between.

The chain is built from TRBV2 and TRBJ2-3, with TRBD2 matching over 10 bases. CDR1 and CDR2 from the germline V gene are SNHLY and FYNNEI. Trimming took 2 bases from V and 4 from J; bases not matched to a gene: 0. The CDR3 sequence is 14 residues long. Written as DNA, the CDR3 is TGTGCCAGCAGTGAACTAGCGGGGGCAGATACGCAGTATTTT. This translates into CASSELAGADTQYF.

CDR3: CASSPRQELNTEAFF. The CDR3, as DNA: TGCGCCAGCAGCCCCCGACAGGAGCTGAACACTGAAGCTTTCTTT. The V and J genes are TRBV5-1 and TRBJ1-1, with D perhaps TRBD1 (6 bases). CDR1 is SGHRS, CDR2 YFSETQ, per germline. The CDR3 sequence is 15 residues long. With 4 bases removed from V and 0 bases from J, the gap between germline ends came to 13 bases.

This clone was seen only once. The chain has TRBV10-3 and TRBJ2-1, with 13 bases lining up with TRBD2. Trimming removed 9 bases from V and 4 bases from J; junction bases left unmatched: 9. Germline assignment: CDR1 ENHRY and CDR2 SYGVKD. This CDR3 comprises 16 residues. As DNA, the CDR3 is TGTGCCATTTCCGGGACTAGCGGGGCGCTTTACAATGAGCAGTTCTTC. Amino acids: CAISGTSGALYNEQFF.

The chain carries TRBV5-6 and TRBJ2-5; 9 nucleotides match TRBD1. Looked up from germline, CDR1 is SGHDT and CDR2 is YYEEEE. The V segment lost 4 bases and the J segment 4 bases; nucleotides outside the gene matches: 11. The CDR3 has 16 amino acids. Here the CDR3 DNA reads TGTGCCAGCAGCCCCGGGACAGGGATTTGGCGAGAGACCCAGTACTTC. Protein product: CASSPGTGIWRETQYF.

CDR3 nucleotide sequence: TGTGCCAGCAGCCCACAAAGGGGACAGAATGAAAAACTGTTTTTT. This codes for CASSPQRGQNEKLFF. The chain couples TRBV5-4 to TRBJ1-4; 7 bases are a match to TRBD1. J was trimmed by 5 bases and V by 4 bases; bases with no gene match: 8. CDR1 and CDR2 (germline): SGHNT, YYREEE (reference sequence). This CDR3 contains 15 residues.

The J gene is TRBJ2-3, the V gene TRBV10-3; possible D gene TRBD2, 5 bases. There are 16 residues in the CDR3. The V gene's germline CDR1 is ENHRY and CDR2 SYGVKD. V was pared by 0 bases and J by 3 bases, with 13 bases between. CDR3 bases: TGTGCCATCAGTGAGTCGGAGGCAGGTTGGACAGATACGCAGTATTTT. This gives the protein CAISESEAGWTDTQYF.

A few counts support this clone. The CDR3 is CASSVSGRDYNEQFF. CDR3 in DNA: TGCGCCAGCAGCGTTAGCGGGAGGGACTACAATGAGCAGTTCTTC. The chain employs TRBV5-1 and TRBJ2-1, with 11 nucleotides matching TRBD2. CDR3 length: 15 residues. Germline values: CDR1 SGHRS, CDR2 YFSETQ. J was trimmed by 3 bases and V by 4 bases; bases with no gene match: 3.

V is TRBV7-8 and J is TRBJ2-1, with D possibly matching TRBD1 (6 bases). Between the trimmed V and J ends, which lost 1 base and 4 bases, there was a span of 14 bases. This CDR3 has 16 amino acids. Per the germline V gene, CDR1 is SGHVS and CDR2 is FQNEAQ. DNA for the CDR3: TGTGCCAGCAGCTTAGTTGTCGGGGACACTTACAATGAGCAGTTCTTC. Translated: CASSLVVGDTYNEQFF.

This chain links TRBV24-1 with TRBJ2-3; 7 bases match TRBD2. CDR3 size: 17 residues. V lost 4 bases and J lost 4; bases outside the gene matches: 13. The germline CDR1 and CDR2 sequences are KGHDR and SFDVKD. The CDR3 reads CATSDPPRGGSADTQYF. Written as DNA, the CDR3 is TGTGCCACCAGTGACCCACCAAGGGGCGGGAGTGCAGATACGCAGTATTTT.

The table lists this clone with a count of one. V is TRBV6-5 and J is TRBJ1-1; weak D call: TRBD1 (5 bases). This CDR3 region has 13 residues. Germline V gene sequence: CDR1 MNHEY, CDR2 SVGAGI. Trimming removed 2 bases at V and 5 bases at J, with 9 bases between. The CDR3 region is CASSYRQRTEAFF. CDR3 sequence (DNA): TGTGCCAGCAGTTACAGACAGAGGACTGAAGCTTTCTTT.

The CDR3 region has the DNA TGTGCCTGGAGTCCTAAGCGACAGATCTACAATGAGCAGTTCTTC. Residues: CAWSPKRQIYNEQFF. This chain uses TRBV30 with TRBJ2-1; TRBD1 might be the D (5 bases). V was clipped by 2 bases and J by 3 bases, with 14 bases between them. The CDR3 is made up of 15 amino acids. From germline, CDR1 is GTSNPN and CDR2 SVGIG (reference sequence).

This clone showed up just a few times. V is TRBV30 and J is TRBJ1-5, with TRBD1 matching over 9 bases. Germline values: CDR1 GTSNPN, CDR2 SVGIG (reference sequence). This CDR3 comprises 16 residues. V shed 5 bases and J 2 bases; nucleotides not matched to a gene: 10. Written as DNA, the CDR3 is TGTGCCTGGCGGGGACAGGGCTTGGGGGGCAATCAGCCCCAGCATTTT. Protein sequence: CAWRGQGLGGNQPQHF.

The CDR3 nucleotides are TGTGCCAGCAAACGTACAGGGGCTGGGGCCAACGTCCTGACTTTC. Its translation is CASKRTGAGANVLTF. The chain carries TRBV27 and TRBJ2-6, with 7 positions matching TRBD1. Per germline, CDR1 MNHEY and CDR2 SMNVEV (reference sequence). V shed 7 bases and J 2 bases; nucleotides not matched to a gene: 5. The CDR3 consists of 15 residues.

V is TRBV30 and J is TRBJ2-1, with 10 positions matching TRBD2. The CDR3 totals 15 residues. With 6 bases clipped from V and 7 bases from J, the junction kept 12 bases outside the gene matches. The germline gives CDR1 GTSNPN, CDR2 SVGIG (reference sequence). This chain's CDR3 is CACPKREGPWNEQFF. The CDR3 DNA sequence: TGTGCCTGCCCCAAGCGGGAGGGCCCTTGGAATGAGCAGTTCTTC.